These 2 T cell receptor beta chains were all obtained from the same sample, sequenced in a study of shared clonotypes between healthy human individuals. Assay: immunoSEQ multiplex PCR; the TCRdb copy retains only in-frame clones and omits some. Among 2 million to 2.5 million clones listed, 85% to 95% were seen once. The sequencing sample was made of naive CD4+ T cells from PBMCs. Subset noted: CD45RA+ positively selected. The receptors stem from a young man in good health. Some clones in this sample may be carry-over from other donors' samples.

CDR3 DNA sequence: TGTGCCAGCAGTGCCGGGACAGGGGGCACCGGGGAGCTGTTTTTT. This translates into CASSAGTGGTGELFF. This rearrangement joins TRBV2 to TRBJ2-2; 11 positions match TRBD1. V shed 4 bases and J 4 bases; nucleotides not matched to a gene: 2. The germline CDR1 and CDR2 sequences are SNHLY and FYNNEI. CDR3 length: 15 amino acids.

This chain connects TRBV5-1 to TRBJ1-3; 7 nucleotides agree with TRBD1. Trimming removed 1 base from V and 0 bases from J; junction bases left unmatched: 7. This CDR3 is built from 17 residues. Germline V lookup: CDR1 SGHRS, CDR2 YFSETQ. CDR3 residues: CASSLSGQNPSGNTIYF. In nucleotides, the CDR3 is TGCGCCAGCAGCTTGTCGGGACAGAACCCCTCTGGAAACACCATATATTTT.